This paragraph reports one TCR beta chain. Its antigen is unidentified. There are 16 residues in the CDR3. V lost 1 base and J lost 4, with 16 bases in between. Germline-derived CDR1 and CDR2 are SEHNR and FQNEAQ (reference sequence). These data come from a study of cytomegalovirus exposure and HLA in healthy donors. Primers for the PCR totalled 60 Vbeta and 13 Jbeta. This table comes from immunoSEQ multiplex PCR, and its TCRdb copy is limited to in-frame clones, with some not included. Here the sample spans about 110,000 clones, around 70% being singletons. Study-wide results and limits: An analysis done earlier found most TCR beta V segments productive about 90% or about 30% of the time. Among the sequence variants, a highly shared cluster was likely an artifact of sequencing. Researchers reported that three CMV-associated chains were confirmed in vitro as CMV antigen-specific. Cytomegalovirus association was assigned to about 150 TCR beta chains.

The specimen sequenced was PBMCs. The clonotype originates from a woman in her seventies in good health and CMV-seropositive. This chain uses TRBV7-9 with TRBJ1-2, with a tentative D call TRBD1 (5 bases). CDR3 bases: TGTGCCAGCAGCTTAGGGATCGTCAGGGAGGGCTATGGCTACACCTTC. Translated, it gives CASSLGIVREGYGYTF.